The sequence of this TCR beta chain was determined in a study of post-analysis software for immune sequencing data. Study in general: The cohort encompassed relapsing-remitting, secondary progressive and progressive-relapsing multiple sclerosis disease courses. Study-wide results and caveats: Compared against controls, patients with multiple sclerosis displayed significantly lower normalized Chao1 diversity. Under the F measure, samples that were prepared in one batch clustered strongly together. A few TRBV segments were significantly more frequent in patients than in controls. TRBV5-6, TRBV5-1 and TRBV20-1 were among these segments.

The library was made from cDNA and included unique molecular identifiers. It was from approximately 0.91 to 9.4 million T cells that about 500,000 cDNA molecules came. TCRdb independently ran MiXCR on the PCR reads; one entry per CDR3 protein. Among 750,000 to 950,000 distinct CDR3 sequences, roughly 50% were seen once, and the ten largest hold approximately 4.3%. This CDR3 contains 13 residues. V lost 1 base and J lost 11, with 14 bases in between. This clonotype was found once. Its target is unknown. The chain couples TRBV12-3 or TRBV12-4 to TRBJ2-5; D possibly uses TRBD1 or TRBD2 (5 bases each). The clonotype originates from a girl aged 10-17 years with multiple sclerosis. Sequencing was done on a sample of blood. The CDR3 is CASSLVVAEGQYF. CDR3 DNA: TGTGCCAGCAGTTTAGTGGTGGCTGAGGGGCAGTACTTC.